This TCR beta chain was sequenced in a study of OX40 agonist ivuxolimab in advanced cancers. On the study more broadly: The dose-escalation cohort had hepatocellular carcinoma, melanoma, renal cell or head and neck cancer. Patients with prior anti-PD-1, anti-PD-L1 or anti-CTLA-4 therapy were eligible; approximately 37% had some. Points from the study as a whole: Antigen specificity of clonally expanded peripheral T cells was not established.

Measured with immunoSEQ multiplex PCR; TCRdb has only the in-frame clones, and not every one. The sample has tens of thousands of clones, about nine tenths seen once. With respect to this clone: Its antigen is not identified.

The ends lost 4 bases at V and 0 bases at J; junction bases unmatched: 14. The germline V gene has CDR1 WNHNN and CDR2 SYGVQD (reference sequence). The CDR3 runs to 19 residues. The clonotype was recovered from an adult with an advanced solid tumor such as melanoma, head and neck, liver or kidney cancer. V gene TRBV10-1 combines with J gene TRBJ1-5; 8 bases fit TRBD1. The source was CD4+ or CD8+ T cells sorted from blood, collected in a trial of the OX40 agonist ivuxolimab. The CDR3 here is CASSAYRDRRIYSNQPQHF. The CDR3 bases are TGCGCCAGCAGTGCGTACCGGGACAGGCGGATTTATAGCAATCAGCCCCAGCATTTT.